Following are 15 T cell receptor beta chains from one sample sequenced in a study of OX40 agonist ivuxolimab in advanced cancers. Method: immunoSEQ multiplex PCR; TCRdb's copy keeps in-frame clones and lacks some. Among 15,000 or so clones listed, roughly nine tenths were seen once. The source material was CD4+ or CD8+ T cells sorted from blood, sampled in a trial of the OX40 agonist ivuxolimab. The receptors were gathered from an adult with an advanced solid tumor such as melanoma, head and neck, liver or kidney cancer.

This clone is judged hyperexpanded. The chain links TRBV7-9 to TRBJ1-3, with D unclear. The V gene lost 7 bases and the J gene lost 1 base, with 8 bases spanning the gap. Germline-derived CDR1 and CDR2 are SEHNR and FQNEAQ (reference sequence). The CDR3 sequence is 13 residues long. CDR3 in DNA: TGTGCCAGCACGGACCTATCTGGAAACACCATATATTTT. The encoded protein is CASTDLSGNTIYF.

The rearrangement uses TRBV19 and TRBJ1-2; no firm D call. The CDR3 is 16 residues long. V shed 0 bases and J shed 0 bases, with 11 bases lying between them. Germline CDR1 and CDR2: LNHDA and SQIVND (reference sequence). The CDR3 loop is CASSIDVEASNYGYTF. The CDR3 DNA follows: TGTGCCAGTAGTATAGATGTGGAGGCGTCTAACTATGGCTACACCTTC.

The chain recombines TRBV7-9 with TRBJ2-2; maybe TRBD2 (5 bases). The V end lost 4 bases, the J end lost 3 bases, and 12 bases lay between the germline ends. Looked up from germline, CDR1 is SEHNR and CDR2 is FQNEAQ (reference sequence). CDR3 length equals 15 residues. The CDR3 sequence: CASSSLSGYTGELFF. Here the CDR3 DNA reads TGTGCCAGCAGCTCACTGAGCGGCTACACCGGGGAGCTGTTTTTT.

The V call is TRBV7-8, the J call TRBJ1-1; no firm D call. V was pared by 1 base and J by 2 bases, with 8 bases between. The CDR3 contains 14 residues. Looked up from germline, CDR1 is SGHVS and CDR2 is FQNEAQ. The CDR3 loop reads CASSLGKGNTEAFF. In DNA, the CDR3 is TGTGCCAGCAGCTTAGGTAAGGGCAACACTGAAGCTTTCTTT. Complete variable domain (other parts from reference TRBV7-8 and TRBJ1-1): GAGVSQSPRYKVAKRGQDVALRCDPISGHVSLFWYQQALGQGPEFLTYFQNEAQLDKSGLPSDRFFAERPEGSVSTLKIQRTQQEDSAVYLCASSLGKGNTEAFFGQGTRLTVV.

The V and J genes are TRBV27 and TRBJ1-1; D not resolved. V shed 6 bases and J shed 4 bases, with 9 bases lying between them. Per the germline V gene, CDR1 is MNHEY and CDR2 is SMNVEV (reference sequence). CDR3 length equals 12 residues. The CDR3 nucleotides read TGTGCCAGCAGCCCCGGAGGCACTGAAGCTTTCTTT. Translating gives CASSPGGTEAFF.

The V call is TRBV14, the J call TRBJ2-5, with D unclear. The germline V and J ends were trimmed by 5 bases and 2 bases, with 6 bases remaining between them. The CDR3 length is 12 residues. Germline CDR1 and CDR2: SGHDN and FVKESK. The CDR3 DNA reads as TGTGCCAGCAGCTCCATACAAGAGACCCAGTACTTC. As protein: CASSSIQETQYF.

V gene TRBV27 combines with J gene TRBJ2-7, with unresolved D. This CDR3 has 11 residues. The germline CDR1 and CDR2 sequences are MNHEY and SMNVEV (reference sequence). V lost 5 bases, J lost 2 bases, and 4 bases lay in between. The CDR3 spells CASSTAYEQYF. The CDR3, as DNA: TGTGCCAGCAGTACCGCCTACGAGCAGTACTTC.

The V and J genes are TRBV27 and TRBJ2-3, with 10 bases lining up with TRBD2. CDR3 length: 16 residues. Germline V gives CDR1 MNHEY, CDR2 SMNVEV (reference sequence). After removal of 5 bases from V and 2 bases from J, the junction contained 7 bases not matched to a gene. The DNA of the CDR3 is TGTGCCAGCAGTCCCATAGCGGGAGGAAACACAGATACGCAGTATTTT. This translates into CASSPIAGGNTDTQYF.

This sequence joins TRBV2 and TRBJ1-5, with D possibly matching TRBD1 (5 bases). This CDR3 spans 12 amino acids. Trimming pared 11 bases from V and 5 bases from J, leaving 13 bases between. Germline assignment: CDR1 SNHLY and CDR2 FYNNEI. CDR3 region: CAASGGDQPQHF. The CDR3 DNA reads TGTGCCGCATCGGGGGGGGATCAGCCCCAGCATTTT.

The V gene is TRBV27, the J gene TRBJ2-7; a weak D match, TRBD1 (6 bases). The CDR3 extends over 15 amino acids. Trimming shortened V by 3 bases and J by 4 bases, and 16 bases separated the two germline ends. The V gene's germline CDR1 is MNHEY and CDR2 SMNVEV (reference sequence). This CDR3 reads CASSFQQGRIYEQYF. CDR3 DNA sequence: TGTGCCAGCAGTTTCCAACAGGGACGCATTTACGAGCAGTACTTC.

This chain links TRBV7-3 with TRBJ2-1, with TRBD2 matching over 7 bases. V lost 3 bases to trimming and J lost 7 bases; unmatched junction nucleotides: 6. The CDR3 sequence is 14 residues long. CDR1 is SGHTA and CDR2 is FQGTGA in the germline V gene. The CDR3 here is CASSLAGEENEQFF. CDR3 in DNA: TGTGCCAGCAGCTTGGCGGGAGAGGAAAATGAGCAGTTCTTC.

This clone was seen only once. The V and J genes are TRBV20-1 and TRBJ2-3, with D hard to call. Trimming left V 6 bases short and J 2 bases short, with 3 bases between. Germline V gene data show CDR1 as DFQATT and CDR2 as SNEGSKA (reference sequence). The CDR3 runs to 10 residues. The CDR3 loop is CSADTDTQYF. Here the CDR3 DNA reads TGCAGTGCGGACACAGATACGCAGTATTTT.

In its sample, this clone was seen a few times. This sequence joins TRBV7-3 and TRBJ2-7; D not certain. Germline assignment: CDR1 SGHTA and CDR2 FQGTGA. The CDR3 length is 14 residues. V lost 2 bases to trimming and J lost 3 bases, with 11 bases between them. The CDR3 protein is CASSLAGLGYEQYF. CDR3 sequence (DNA): TGTGCCAGCAGCTTAGCCGGCTTGGGCTACGAGCAGTACTTC.

The CDR3 reads CASSTPTGVTDTQYF. In nucleotides, the CDR3 is TGTGCCAGCAGCACCCCGACAGGGGTTACAGATACGCAGTATTTT. The V gene is TRBV9, the J gene TRBJ2-3; TRBD1 matches at 8 bases. The V gene's germline CDR1 is SGDLS and CDR2 YYNGEE. J was trimmed by 3 bases and V by 4 bases; bases with no gene match: 7. This CDR3 has 15 residues.

The chain couples TRBV19 to TRBJ2-7; D is ambiguous. The CDR3 sequence is 12 residues long. Germline V gene sequence: CDR1 LNHDA, CDR2 SQIVND (reference sequence). V shed 6 bases and J shed 2 bases, with 8 bases lying between them. This CDR3 is CASSPSTYEQYF. CDR3 DNA: TGTGCCAGTAGCCCGTCCACCTACGAGCAGTACTTC.